What follows are 13 T cell receptor beta chains derived from one specimen sequenced in a study of OX40 agonist ivuxolimab in advanced cancers. This table comes from immunoSEQ multiplex PCR, and its TCRdb copy is limited to in-frame clones, with some not included. The profile shows approximately 58,000 clones, about 91% of them singletons. This specimen was CD4+ or CD8+ T cells sorted from blood, taken in a trial of the OX40 agonist ivuxolimab. The receptors shown here come from an adult with an advanced solid tumor such as melanoma, head and neck, liver or kidney cancer.

The chain has TRBV11-2 and TRBJ2-3; 14 bases align to TRBD2. Germline CDR1 and CDR2: SGHAT and FQNNGV. The CDR3 is 14 residues long. V lost 9 bases to trimming and J lost 4 bases; unmatched junction nucleotides: 3. CDR3: CASGTSGSPDTQYF. The CDR3 nucleotides are TGTGCCAGTGGGACTAGCGGGAGCCCAGATACGCAGTATTTT.

The rearrangement joins TRBV9 to TRBJ2-5, with TRBD2 identical over 12 bases. Germline-derived CDR1 and CDR2 are SGDLS and YYNGEE. Germline trimming cut 2 bases from V and 5 bases from J; bases unmatched to any gene: 10. This CDR3 has 17 amino acids. The CDR3 region is CASSVALAGGPGETQYF. In DNA form, the CDR3 reads TGTGCCAGCAGCGTGGCCCTAGCGGGAGGGCCAGGGGAGACCCAGTACTTC.

The chain employs TRBV6-5 and TRBJ2-7, with D possibly being TRBD2 (6 bases). Trimming took off 0 bases at V and 1 base at J, with 10 bases between the two ends. Looked up from germline, CDR1 is MNHEY and CDR2 is SVGAGI. The CDR3 is 15 amino acids. The CDR3 DNA reads as TGTGCCAGCAGTTACTCGATGCGGGGATCCTACGAGCAGTACTTC. Translation gives CASSYSMRGSYEQYF.

The chain employs TRBV18 and TRBJ1-1; TRBD1 matches 8 bases. The germline V gene has CDR1 KGHSH and CDR2 LQKENI. The CDR3 is made up of 16 amino acids. V was clipped by 5 bases and J by 0 bases; unmatched bases: 8. The CDR3 DNA reads as TGTGCCAGCTCAGCTTCCCGGACAGGGCTGAACACTGAAGCTTTCTTT. Translating gives CASSASRTGLNTEAFF.

This clone is a singleton in its sample. This rearrangement joins TRBV11-2 to TRBJ2-4; D is perhaps TRBD1 (5 bases). Trimming left V 5 bases short and J 0 bases short, with 8 bases between. The CDR3 consists of 14 residues. CDR1 SGHAT and CDR2 FQNNGV come from the germline V gene. The CDR3 here is CASSTGLAKNIQYF. CDR3 bases: TGTGCCAGCAGCACAGGATTAGCCAAAAACATTCAGTACTTC.

The J gene is TRBJ1-2, the V gene TRBV29-1; a possible D gene is TRBD1 (5 bases). This CDR3 is 13 amino acids long. The V end lost 7 bases, the J end lost 3 bases, and 15 bases lay between the germline ends. CDR1 and CDR2 from the germline V gene are SQVTM and ANQGSEA. The chain's CDR3 is CSAAAGIDYGYTF. Here the CDR3 DNA reads TGCAGCGCAGCGGCAGGGATCGACTATGGCTACACCTTC.

The chain couples TRBV9 to TRBJ2-1; 14 nucleotides align to TRBD2. V was pared by 7 bases and J by 7 bases, with 4 bases of the junction left unmatched. The CDR3 has 14 amino acids. Germline-derived CDR1 and CDR2 are SGDLS and YYNGEE. The CDR3, as DNA: TGTGCCAGCTCGGGGACTAGCGGGAGTAATGAGCAGTTCTTC. Translating gives CASSGTSGSNEQFF.

The V and J genes are TRBV4-3 and TRBJ2-5; D uncertain. The CDR3 has 11 amino acids. V was clipped by 3 bases and J by 5 bases, with 4 bases between them. CDR1 LGHNA and CDR2 YSLEER come from the germline V gene. CDR3 coding DNA: TGCGCCAGCAGCCAGCTGGAGACCCAGTACTTC. It is translated as CASSQLETQYF.

J is TRBJ2-3 and V is TRBV9; D gene uncertain. Looked up from germline, CDR1 is SGDLS and CDR2 is YYNGEE. This CDR3 spans 15 amino acids. V was shortened by 3 bases and J by 1 base, with 12 bases between the two germline ends. Here the CDR3 reads CASSALSRRTDTQYF. CDR3 DNA: TGTGCCAGCAGCGCCCTCAGCCGTCGCACAGATACGCAGTATTTT.

The genes are TRBV25-1 and TRBJ1-2; TRBD1 matches 7 bases. The V and J ends lost 7 bases and 1 base, in that order; junction bases with no gene match: 3. CDR3 length equals 13 residues. Germline CDR1 is MGHDK and CDR2 is SYGVNS. CDR3 DNA: TGTGCCAGCAATCGGGACAGTAACTATGGCTACACCTTC. This translates into CASNRDSNYGYTF.

V and J are TRBV7-2 and TRBJ2-5; 7 bases match TRBD1. This CDR3 spans 15 amino acids. V was clipped by 3 bases and J by 4 bases; unmatched bases: 8. The germline V gene encodes CDR1 SGHTA and CDR2 FQGNSA. CDR3: CASSFDRDLRETQYF. CDR3 DNA sequence: TGTGCCAGCAGCTTTGACAGGGACCTTAGAGAGACCCAGTACTTC. The variable domain in full, completed from reference TRBV7-2 and TRBJ2-5, reads GAGVSQSPSNKVTEKGKDVELRCDPISGHTALYWYRQSLGQGLEFLIYFQGNSAPDKSGLPSDRFSAERTGGSVSTLTIQRTQQEDSAVYLCASSFDRDLRETQYFGPGTRLLVL.

This clone appeared a few times. The chain has TRBV5-5 and TRBJ2-3; D possibly corresponds to TRBD1 (5 bases). CDR1 is SGHKS and CDR2 is YYEKEE in the germline V gene (reference sequence). This CDR3 has 18 residues. The V gene lost 2 bases and the J gene lost 2 bases, with 21 bases spanning the gap. In nucleotides, the CDR3 is TGTGCCAGCAGCTTCTCCGGTGGCAGACAGAGCCTCACAGATACGCAGTATTTT. Amino acids: CASSFSGGRQSLTDTQYF.

The chain has TRBV2 and TRBJ2-1, with 11 bases fitting TRBD1. J lost 8 bases, V lost 7 bases, and 10 bases had no gene match. Germline V gene sequence: CDR1 SNHLY, CDR2 FYNNEI. The CDR3 totals 15 residues. The CDR3 sequence is CASIPGTGGIDEQFF. CDR3 DNA sequence: TGTGCCAGCATCCCCGGGACAGGGGGGATCGATGAGCAGTTCTTC.